These 14 T cell receptor beta chains were all obtained from the same sample, sequenced in a study of OX40 agonist ivuxolimab in advanced cancers. Sequenced by immunoSEQ multiplex PCR; TCRdb stores in-frame clones only, minus some. The sample lists some 80,000 clones; more than 75% were seen once. The sequencing here drew on CD4+ or CD8+ T cells sorted from blood, taken in a trial of the OX40 agonist ivuxolimab. Receptors originate from an adult with an advanced solid tumor such as melanoma, head and neck, liver or kidney cancer.

This chain uses TRBV11-2 with TRBJ2-5, with 8 bases lining up with TRBD1. The germline V gene encodes CDR1 SGHAT and CDR2 FQNNGV. The V and J ends lost 5 bases and 5 bases, in that order; junction bases with no gene match: 7. The CDR3 has 14 amino acids. CDR3 sequence: CASSPGTGGETQYF. The CDR3 DNA reads TGTGCCAGCAGCCCCGGGACAGGTGGGGAGACCCAGTACTTC.

The CDR3 here is CASSSERDEKLFF. The DNA for the CDR3 is TGTGCCAGCAGCTCGGAACGGGACGAAAAACTGTTTTTT. The chain has TRBV7-2 and TRBJ1-4; tentatively, D is TRBD1 (5 bases). The CDR3 covers 13 residues. Germline V gives CDR1 SGHTA, CDR2 FQGNSA. Trimming stripped 4 bases from V and 8 bases from J, with 11 bases between.

The chain carries TRBV27 and TRBJ1-1; 9 positions agree with TRBD1. V trimming: 6 bases; J trimming: 4 bases; junction bases outside the gene matches: 12. From germline, CDR1 is MNHEY and CDR2 SMNVEV (reference sequence). The CDR3 has 16 residues. In DNA form, the CDR3 reads TGTGCCAGCAGGCTTATAGGACAGGGGCGCGGCACTGAAGCTTTCTTT. Its protein is CASRLIGQGRGTEAFF.

The rearrangement joins TRBV7-2 to TRBJ1-4; D remains ambiguous. Germline CDR1 reads SGHTA; CDR2 reads FQGNSA. V dropped 5 bases and J dropped 0 bases, with 7 bases sitting between them. This CDR3 region has 14 residues. CDR3 coding DNA: TGTGCCAGCAGCCGATCAGCAACTAATGAAAAACTGTTTTTT. It codes for CASSRSATNEKLFF.

The chain couples TRBV7-2 to TRBJ2-5; possibly TRBD2 for D (5 bases). From germline, CDR1 is SGHTA and CDR2 FQGNSA. Between the trimmed V and J ends, which lost 7 bases and 4 bases, there was a span of 19 bases. This CDR3 is 15 amino acids long. DNA for the CDR3: TGTGCCAGCATCCGGTCGGGGAATCGGGCAGAGACCCAGTACTTC. Residues: CASIRSGNRAETQYF.

V is TRBV9 and J is TRBJ2-6; D ambiguous. Per the germline V gene, CDR1 is SGDLS and CDR2 is YYNGEE. This CDR3 is 16 amino acids long. Trimming removed 4 bases from V and 0 bases from J, with 11 bases in between. The CDR3 coding sequence is TGTGCCAGCAGCTTCGGACCGACCTCTGGGGCCAACGTCCTGACTTTC. Translating it yields CASSFGPTSGANVLTF.

This chain links TRBV19 with TRBJ1-2; D not resolved. V gave up 5 bases and J gave up 3 bases, with 22 bases separating them. Germline V lookup: CDR1 LNHDA, CDR2 SQIVND (reference sequence). This CDR3 spans 17 amino acids. This CDR3 is CASSAIRWGGFDYGYTF. CDR3 in DNA: TGTGCCAGTAGTGCCATCCGTTGGGGTGGATTTGACTATGGCTACACCTTC.

The V gene is TRBV6-5, the J gene TRBJ2-5; D may correspond to TRBD1 or TRBD2 (5 bases each). Germline V CDR1 and CDR2: MNHEY, SVGAGI. This CDR3 comprises 15 residues. With 0 bases removed from V and 0 bases from J, the gap between germline ends came to 8 bases. The CDR3 DNA sequence: TGTGCCAGCAGTTACTCCCTGGGACACCAAGAGACCCAGTACTTC. Translating it yields CASSYSLGHQETQYF.

The rearrangement uses TRBV11-2 and TRBJ1-2; D possibly corresponds to TRBD1 (5 bases). The germline V gene has CDR1 SGHAT and CDR2 FQNNGV. The CDR3 is 15 residues long. With 6 bases removed from V and 4 bases from J, the gap between germline ends came to 18 bases. DNA of the CDR3: TGTGCCAGCAGTGGCCTTAGGGGACGTACCTATGGCTACACCTTC. Its protein product is CASSGLRGRTYGYTF.

The chain uses TRBV5-4 and TRBJ2-2; weak D call: TRBD1 (5 bases). V lost 4 bases, J lost 0 bases, and 10 bases lay in between. The CDR3 spans 15 residues. Germline V gene sequence: CDR1 SGHNT, CDR2 YYREEE (reference sequence). Written as DNA, the CDR3 is TGTGCCAGCAGCCCCACAGGTGCGAACACCGGGGAGCTGTTTTTT. Encoded protein: CASSPTGANTGELFF.

The V and J genes are TRBV6-5 and TRBJ1-5; TRBD1 matches at 7 bases. This CDR3 has 14 residues. Germline V gene sequence: CDR1 MNHEY, CDR2 SVGAGI. Germline trimming cut 6 bases from V and 4 bases from J; bases unmatched to any gene: 6. CDR3: CASRRQGGNQPQHF. In DNA, the CDR3 is TGTGCCAGCAGACGACAGGGAGGGAATCAGCCCCAGCATTTT.

The chain recombines TRBV7-6 with TRBJ2-5; D unclear. The germline V gene encodes CDR1 SGHVS and CDR2 FNYEAQ. The V gene lost 5 bases and the J gene lost 5 bases, with 12 bases spanning the gap. The CDR3 extends over 13 amino acids. CDR3 DNA: TGTGCCAGCAGCCCAGTGATAGGGGAGACCCAGTACTTC. Amino acid sequence: CASSPVIGETQYF.

The chain employs TRBV10-3 and TRBJ2-3, with D possibly matching TRBD2 (5 bases). The length of the CDR3 is 15 residues. Looked up from germline, CDR1 is ENHRY and CDR2 is SYGVKD. Between the trimmed V and J ends, which lost 0 bases and 4 bases, there was a span of 11 bases. In DNA form, the CDR3 reads TGTGCCATCAGTGAGTCCGGTAGCGATGCAGATACGCAGTATTTT. This sequence encodes CAISESGSDADTQYF.

The J gene is TRBJ2-1, the V gene TRBV19, with 9 nucleotides matching TRBD2. Trimming took 8 bases from V and 9 from J; bases not matched to a gene: 8. The CDR3 runs 13 residues. Germline lookup yields CDR1 LNHDA and CDR2 SQIVND (reference sequence). CDR3 bases: TGTGCCAGTGGCTCGCGGGGGGGCTCTGAGCAGTTCTTC. It codes for CASGSRGGSEQFF.